The present TCR beta chain was sequenced within a study of control samples from healthy donors and cancer patients. Assay: immunoSEQ multiplex PCR; the TCRdb copy retains only in-frame clones and omits some. Among roughly 130,000 clones listed, approximately 90% were seen once. The germline V gene has CDR1 MNHEY and CDR2 SVGAGI. The CDR3 contains 15 residues. Trimming took off 5 bases at V and 7 bases at J, with 17 bases between the two ends. What was sequenced was blood. V gene TRBV6-5 combines with J gene TRBJ1-4; D is possibly TRBD1 (5 bases). The origin of this receptor is a man younger than 30 in good health. The CDR3: CASSPGLFNSEKLFF. CDR3 in DNA: TGTGCCAGCAGTCCGGGACTTTTTAATAGTGAAAAACTGTTTTTT.